Described below is a single TCR beta chain sequence and its context. In the study's own analysis: Reference gene primers were amplified, and this amplification served to estimate nucleated cell counts. This table comes from immunoSEQ multiplex PCR, and its TCRdb copy is limited to in-frame clones, with some not included. V and J calls and clone size are as listed in that table; D and trimming were resolved from the DNA. The table has around 140,000 clones, 75% to 90% seen once. Germline assignment: CDR1 SGHVS and CDR2 FNYEAQ. The V end lost 6 bases, the J end lost 7 bases, and 15 bases lay between the germline ends. The CDR3 has 14 residues. This record comes from a study of blood T cell repertoires in COVID-19. Study as a whole: The origin of the acute and convalescent COVID-19 samples was the United States, Italy and Spain. Sample material is recorded as cDNA or gDNA derived from T cells, B-cell-depleted T cells, or PBMCs.

Sequencing was performed on peripheral blood. This clonotype originated in a man aged 45-65 years with active or convalescent COVID-19. This chain joins TRBV7-6 and TRBJ2-2, with TRBD1 as a possible D gene (7 bases). The CDR3 DNA follows: TGTGCCAGCAGTCGGGGGACAGACGACGGGGAGCTGTTTTTT. Translation gives CASSRGTDDGELFF.